A single sample is the source of the 30 T cell receptor beta chains below, sequenced in a study of blood T cell repertoires in COVID-19. Assay: immunoSEQ multiplex PCR; the TCRdb copy retains only in-frame clones and omits some. Here the sample spans 100,000 to 150,000 clones, roughly 82% being singletons. The sequencing input was peripheral blood. These receptors were taken from a human donor in a cohort sampled during active COVID-19.

The chain has TRBV9 and TRBJ2-5; D is undetermined. The germline gives CDR1 SGDLS, CDR2 YYNGEE. V was cut by 0 bases and J by 0 bases, with 12 bases left in between. The CDR3 extends over 16 amino acids. The CDR3 loop reads CASSVGSRRDQETQYF. In nucleotides, the CDR3 is TGTGCCAGCAGCGTAGGGAGTCGTCGAGACCAAGAGACCCAGTACTTC.

The V call is TRBV2, the J call TRBJ2-7, with D perhaps TRBD1 (6 bases). The length of the CDR3 is 18 residues. Looked up from germline, CDR1 is SNHLY and CDR2 is FYNNEI. Trimming stripped 4 bases from V and 1 base from J, with 23 bases between. In DNA form, the CDR3 reads TGTGCCAGCAGTGTACAGGGTTTCTCCGCTCGGGTGTCCTACGAGCAGTACTTC. It codes for CASSVQGFSARVSYEQYF.

The J gene is TRBJ2-2, the V gene TRBV5-1, with 11 bases aligning to TRBD2. The CDR3 covers 18 residues. J gave up 4 bases and V 4 bases, and 12 bases lay outside the gene matches. Germline CDR1 is SGHRS and CDR2 is YFSETQ. CDR3: CASSPWTSGFSFTGELFF. The CDR3 region has the DNA TGCGCCAGCAGCCCCTGGACTAGCGGGTTTTCCTTCACCGGGGAGCTGTTTTTT.

V gene TRBV3-1 (or the pseudogene TRBV3-2) combines with J gene TRBJ1-2; no clear D. Germline CDR1 and CDR2: LGHDT and YNNKEL (reference sequence). This CDR3 is 15 amino acids long. Trimming took 0 bases from V and 2 from J, leaving 10 bases between them. This chain's CDR3 is CASSQDGQTNYGYTF. The CDR3 nucleotides read TGTGCCAGCAGCCAAGATGGGCAGACAAACTATGGCTACACCTTC.

The chain uses TRBV28 and TRBJ1-2, with TRBD1 identical over 8 bases. CDR1 is MDHEN and CDR2 is SYDVKM in the germline V gene. The J segment lost 4 bases and the V segment lost 2 bases, leaving 9 bases of the junction unmatched. There are 16 residues in the CDR3. The CDR3 region is CASSLGTGSPLYGYTF. The CDR3 DNA follows: TGTGCCAGCAGTTTAGGGACAGGATCCCCACTCTATGGCTACACCTTC.

The rearrangement links TRBV18 to TRBJ2-7; 8 nucleotides agree with TRBD1. The J segment lost 2 bases and the V segment lost 4 bases, leaving 4 bases of the junction unmatched. The CDR3 is made up of 14 amino acids. Germline-derived CDR1 and CDR2 are KGHSH and LQKENI. The DNA of the CDR3 is TGTGCCAGCTCACTGGGACAGGACACCTACGAGCAGTACTTC. Translating it yields CASSLGQDTYEQYF.

This clone was detected only once. The chain uses TRBV5-1 and TRBJ1-4; D call uncertain. This CDR3 is built from 15 residues. Looked up from germline, CDR1 is SGHRS and CDR2 is YFSETQ. V lost 6 bases and J 0 bases, leaving 12 bases between the germline ends. The DNA for the CDR3 is TGCGCCAGCACGCCCCGGGGTGCAACTAATGAAAAACTGTTTTTT. As protein: CASTPRGATNEKLFF. Combining the CDR3 with reference TRBV5-1 and TRBJ1-4 gives the whole variable domain KAGVTQTPRYLIKTRGQQVTLSCSPISGHRSVSWYQQTPGQGLQFLFEYFSETQRNKGNFPGRFSGRQFSNSRSEMNVSTLELGDSALYLCASTPRGATNEKLFFGSGTQLSVL.

V and J are TRBV2 and TRBJ2-3; the D gene is possibly TRBD2 (5 bases). Germline values: CDR1 SNHLY, CDR2 FYNNEI. Trimming removed 4 bases at V and 3 bases at J, with 17 bases between. This CDR3 spans 16 amino acids. The CDR3 DNA follows: TGTGCCAGCAGTGCGGACTCCGCCTTGGGGACAGATACGCAGTATTTT. Amino acids: CASSADSALGTDTQYF.

The DNA for the CDR3 is TGTGCCAGCAGCTTAGGGGGGCGGACAGGGGTGGCAGAGACCCAGTACTTC. Its protein product is CASSLGGRTGVAETQYF. The V and J genes are TRBV11-2 and TRBJ2-5, with 9 bases aligning to TRBD1. Germline assignment: CDR1 SGHAT and CDR2 FQNNGV. The CDR3 consists of 17 residues. Losses at the gene ends were 1 base for V and 4 bases for J; bases not matched to a gene: 10.

The gene calls are TRBV12-5 and TRBJ2-1; 10 bases line up with TRBD2. The CDR3 extends over 16 amino acids. Looked up from germline, CDR1 is LGHNT and CDR2 is FRNRAP. The trim removed 5 bases at V and 9 bases at J, leaving 13 bases unmatched. CDR3 sequence reads: CASGLKLAGAPGEQFF. The CDR3 DNA reads TGTGCTAGTGGTCTGAAGCTAGCGGGGGCGCCTGGTGAGCAGTTCTTC.

This chain links TRBV6-2 or TRBV6-3 with TRBJ1-1, with a possible D match to TRBD1 (5 bases). CDR1 is MNHEY, CDR2 SVGEGT, per germline. CDR3 size: 14 residues. Trimming pared 0 bases from V and 2 bases from J, leaving 7 bases between. CDR3 DNA sequence: TGTGCCAGCAGTTACTCAGGGGAAAACACTGAAGCTTTCTTT. This encodes CASSYSGENTEAFF.

This chain links TRBV18 with TRBJ2-3, with 8 bases identical to TRBD2. Germline V gene data show CDR1 as KGHSH and CDR2 as LQKENI. The CDR3 totals 16 residues. With 4 bases clipped from V and 9 bases from J, the junction kept 15 bases outside the gene matches. The CDR3 DNA follows: TGTGCCAGCTCACTTAGCGGGGATCCCCCCGGGAGCACGCAGTATTTT. Its protein product is CASSLSGDPPGSTQYF. The variable domain in full, with the rest retrieved from reference TRBV18 and TRBJ2-3, is NAGVMQNPRHLVRRRGQEARLRCSPMKGHSHVYWYRQLPEEGLKFMVYLQKENIIDESGMPKERFSAEFPKEGPSILRIQQVVRGDSAAYFCASSLSGDPPGSTQYFGPGTRLTVL.

The chain carries TRBV6-5 and TRBJ1-2; 11 bases fit TRBD1. V shed 7 bases, J shed 2 bases, and the junction held 6 bases outside the gene matches. Germline V gives CDR1 MNHEY, CDR2 SVGAGI. The length of the CDR3 is 15 residues. The CDR3, as DNA: TGTGCCAGCACCTTGGGACAGGGGGGGAACTATGGCTACACCTTC. This sequence encodes CASTLGQGGNYGYTF.

V is TRBV5-5 and J is TRBJ2-5, with unresolved D. CDR1 is SGHKS and CDR2 is YYEKEE in the germline V gene (reference sequence). This CDR3 is 14 amino acids long. The V gene lost 0 bases and the J gene lost 2 bases, with 8 bases spanning the gap. The CDR3 DNA is TGTGCCAGCAGCTTGGGGTCAGGACAAGAGACCCAGTACTTC. It is translated as CASSLGSGQETQYF.

V is TRBV6-5 and J is TRBJ1-1, with 10 bases aligning to TRBD1. Trimming removed 9 bases from V and 3 bases from J; junction bases left unmatched: 7. The length of the CDR3 is 14 residues. Per the germline V gene, CDR1 is MNHEY and CDR2 is SVGAGI. The CDR3 DNA reads TGTGCCAGTTGGACAGGGGGTGGGGACACTGAAGCTTTCTTT. Translation gives CASWTGGGDTEAFF.

This chain links TRBV4-1 with TRBJ2-3; 9 bases fit TRBD2. CDR3 length: 19 residues. Germline V gene data show CDR1 as MGHRA and CDR2 as YSYEKL. V lost 5 bases, J lost 0 bases, and 15 bases stayed unmatched. This CDR3 is CASSSPRVAGVTSTDTQYF. CDR3 coding DNA: TGCGCCAGCAGCTCCCCTAGGGTAGCGGGGGTGACTAGCACAGATACGCAGTATTTT.

V usage is TRBV5-6 and J usage is TRBJ2-5, with 9 bases fitting TRBD2. There are 16 residues in the CDR3. Trimming took 0 bases from V and 2 from J; bases not matched to a gene: 5. Germline values: CDR1 SGHDT, CDR2 YYEEEE. CDR3: CASSLASSGVQETQYF. The CDR3 nucleotides read TGTGCCAGCAGCTTGGCATCTAGCGGGGTTCAAGAGACCCAGTACTTC.

The genes are TRBV6-2 or TRBV6-3 and TRBJ1-5, with D maybe TRBD1 (5 bases). Germline V gene lookup returns CDR1 MNHEY and CDR2 SVGEGT. Trimming stripped 0 bases from V and 13 bases from J, with 10 bases between. The CDR3 is 12 residues long. The CDR3 here is CASSYSRGGQHF. In nucleotides, the CDR3 is TGTGCCAGCAGTTACTCGCGGGGGGGTCAGCATTTT.

The genes are TRBV27 and TRBJ2-2; D is uncertain. This CDR3 region has 13 residues. The germline V gene has CDR1 MNHEY and CDR2 SMNVEV (reference sequence). V was clipped by 2 bases and J by 6 bases, with 7 bases between them. The CDR3: CASSLIVSGELFF. The CDR3 nucleotides are TGTGCCAGCAGTTTAATAGTATCCGGGGAGCTGTTTTTT.

The chain recombines TRBV7-2 with TRBJ2-2, with TRBD2 matching over 9 bases. The CDR3 has 13 residues. Trimming cost V 5 bases and J 9 bases; bases outside gene matches: 4. The germline V gene encodes CDR1 SGHTA and CDR2 FQGNSA. The DNA for the CDR3 is TGTGCCAGCAGCCCCGGGACTAGCAGGGAGCTGTTTTTT. Protein: CASSPGTSRELFF. Together with reference TRBV7-2 and TRBJ2-2, the CDR3 gives the full variable domain: GAGVSQSPSNKVTEKGKDVELRCDPISGHTALYWYRQSLGQGLEFLIYFQGNSAPDKSGLPSDRFSAERTGGSVSTLTIQRTQQEDSAVYLCASSPGTSRELFFGEGSRLTVL.

The rearrangement links TRBV6-1 to TRBJ2-7, with D maybe TRBD2 (6 bases). Trimming took 1 base from V and 4 from J, leaving 8 bases between them. Germline-derived CDR1 and CDR2 are MNHNS and SASEGT. The CDR3 spans 13 residues. Here the CDR3 DNA reads TGTGCCAGCAGTGAAGGGGGGGTATACGAGCAGTACTTC. Its translation: CASSEGGVYEQYF.

J is TRBJ2-5 and V is TRBV14; no firm D call. CDR1 is SGHDN and CDR2 is FVKESK in the germline V gene. V dropped 0 bases and J dropped 1 base, with 6 bases sitting between them. The CDR3 runs 14 residues. The CDR3 nucleotides read TGTGCCAGCAGCCAAGAAACAGTCCAAGAGACCCAGTACTTC. It codes for CASSQETVQETQYF.

Only one count was recorded for this clone. The chain employs TRBV6-5 and TRBJ2-3; D may be TRBD2 (6 bases). The CDR3 totals 14 residues. The V and J ends lost 6 bases and 4 bases respectively, with 14 bases between them. Germline CDR1 reads MNHEY; CDR2 reads SVGAGI. CDR3 in DNA: TGTGCCAGCAGGCAAGGAGGGGCCTCAGATACGCAGTATTTT. The encoded protein is CASRQGGASDTQYF.

J is TRBJ2-3 and V is TRBV5-4; 8 bases fit TRBD2. CDR3 length: 16 amino acids. Unmatched junction bases numbered 11, after V lost 4 bases and J lost 4 bases. CDR1 is SGHNT and CDR2 is YYREEE in the germline V gene (reference sequence). The CDR3 DNA sequence: TGTGCCAGCAGCCCAAACGCTGGACTAGCAGCAGATACGCAGTATTTT. As protein: CASSPNAGLAADTQYF.

The rearrangement uses TRBV19 and TRBJ2-3; 10 positions match TRBD1. With 8 bases clipped from V and 1 base from J, the junction kept 6 bases outside the gene matches. This CDR3 is 15 amino acids long. Germline-derived CDR1 and CDR2 are LNHDA and SQIVND (reference sequence). The CDR3 sequence is CASVNGQGGTDTQYF. The CDR3 bases are TGTGCCAGTGTTAACGGACAGGGGGGCACAGATACGCAGTATTTT. Using reference TRBV19 and TRBJ2-3 for the parts outside the CDR3, the full variable domain is DGGITQSPKYLFRKEGQNVTLSCEQNLNHDAMYWYRQDPGQGLRLIYYSQIVNDFQKGDIAEGYSVSREKKESFPLTVTSAQKNPTAFYLCASVNGQGGTDTQYFGPGTRLTVL.

The chain recombines TRBV5-1 with TRBJ2-2; tentative D call: TRBD2 (5 bases). CDR1 and CDR2 (germline): SGHRS, YFSETQ. The V and J ends lost 0 bases and 3 bases respectively, with 12 bases between them. The CDR3 covers 16 residues. CDR3 sequence reads: CASSLEGRWDTGELFF. Written as DNA, the CDR3 is TGCGCCAGCAGCTTGGAAGGGAGATGGGACACCGGGGAGCTGTTTTTT.

The chain links TRBV2 to TRBJ1-5; D may be TRBD1 (5 bases). Per germline, CDR1 SNHLY and CDR2 FYNNEI. The CDR3 contains 16 residues. Trimming removed 1 base from V and 3 bases from J, with 13 bases in between. CDR3 DNA: TGTGCCAGCAGTGAAGGGCAGGGCAGACACAATCAGCCCCAGCATTTT. Translation gives CASSEGQGRHNQPQHF.

This chain links TRBV7-2 with TRBJ2-7; 8 bases are shared with TRBD2. The V gene end was trimmed by 4 bases and the J gene end by 0 bases; junction bases not matched to a gene: 5. The germline gives CDR1 SGHTA, CDR2 FQGNSA. CDR3 length equals 15 residues. This chain's CDR3 is CASSWVAGGSYEQYF. The CDR3 region has the DNA TGTGCCAGCAGCTGGGTGGCGGGGGGCTCCTACGAGCAGTACTTC.

The chain employs TRBV6-2 or TRBV6-3 and TRBJ1-1; 9 bases agree with TRBD1. Unmatched junction bases numbered 12, after V lost 2 bases and J lost 11 bases. Germline-derived CDR1 and CDR2 are MNHEY and SVGEGT. This CDR3 comprises 15 residues. The CDR3 spells CASSYGTGSTTEAFF. CDR3 coding DNA: TGTGCCAGCAGTTACGGGACAGGGTCGACTACCGAGGCTTTCTTT.

V usage is TRBV7-9 and J usage is TRBJ1-1; D remains unclear. Germline V lookup: CDR1 SEHNR, CDR2 FQNEAQ (reference sequence). This CDR3 comprises 11 residues. Trimming shortened V by 9 bases and J by 4 bases, and 9 bases separated the two germline ends. The CDR3 sequence: CASGRVTEAFF. CDR3 in DNA: TGTGCCAGTGGGAGGGTCACTGAAGCTTTCTTT.